Reported below is one TCR beta chain. Antigen: not known. This sample is drawn from a study of cytomegalovirus exposure and HLA in healthy donors. In the study overall: Earlier findings included over 90 million unique TCR beta sequences obtained from roughly 200 million T cells. Findings of the study overall: The study assumed roughly uniform donor sequencing depth for presence/absence analyses. Apart from CMV serostatus, no immune exposure information was available.

The CDR3 is 15 amino acids. The J segment lost 3 bases and the V segment lost 7 bases, leaving 12 bases of the junction unmatched. Germline CDR1 is MNHEY and CDR2 is SMNVEV (reference sequence). It was with 60 Vbeta and 13 Jbeta primers that the PCR ran. TCRdb's table, derived via immunoSEQ multiplex PCR, lists solely in-frame clones and lacks some. Of about 140,000 clones listed, 80% are singletons. Source material: PBMCs. The chain couples TRBV27 to TRBJ2-7, with 7 nucleotides matching TRBD2. This TCR came from a woman between 35 and 50 years old in good health and CMV-seronegative. In nucleotides, the CDR3 is TGTGCCAGCACCGTGGGGGGGGGTGGTTTCTACGAGCAGTACTTC. Translation: CASTVGGGGFYEQYF.